This T cell receptor (beta chain) was documented in a study of blood T cell repertoires in COVID-19. Study-level background: Some COVID-19 samples were acute and others convalescent; all came from the United States, Italy and Spain. The cDNA or gDNA used as material had been derived from T cells, B-cell-depleted T cells, or PBMCs.

Germline-derived CDR1 and CDR2 are MNHEY and SVGAGI. V trimming: 6 bases; J trimming: 1 base; junction bases outside the gene matches: 2. The CDR3 consists of 14 residues. As processed by the authors: Amplifying reference gene primers gave estimates of nucleated cell counts. Libraries were prepared by immunoSEQ multiplex PCR; TCRdb keeps only in-frame clonotypes and omits some of them. The V and J calls and the clone size are those of that table, but D and trimming were determined from the DNA. The repertoire has around 220,000 clones, roughly 88% of them found once; the top ten carry 2.1%. Sequenced sample: peripheral blood. This chain uses TRBV6-5 with TRBJ2-2, with 7 bases that match TRBD1. This clonotype was sampled from a woman aged 40 to 49 who had recovered from COVID-19. CDR3 DNA sequence: TGTGCCAGCAGAAGGACAGGGAACACCGGGGAGCTGTTTTTT. Its translation is CASRRTGNTGELFF.